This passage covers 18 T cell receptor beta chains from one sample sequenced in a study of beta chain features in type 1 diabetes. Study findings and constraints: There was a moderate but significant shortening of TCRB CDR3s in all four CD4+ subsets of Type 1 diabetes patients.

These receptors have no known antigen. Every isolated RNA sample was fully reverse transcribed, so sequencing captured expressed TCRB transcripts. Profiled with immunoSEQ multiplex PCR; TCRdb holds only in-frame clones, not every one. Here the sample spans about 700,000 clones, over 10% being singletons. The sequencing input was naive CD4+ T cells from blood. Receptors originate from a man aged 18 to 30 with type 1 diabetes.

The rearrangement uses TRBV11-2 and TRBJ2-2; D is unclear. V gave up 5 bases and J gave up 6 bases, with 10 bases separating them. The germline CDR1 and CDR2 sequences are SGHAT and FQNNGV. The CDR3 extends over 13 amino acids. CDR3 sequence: CASSPITSGELFF. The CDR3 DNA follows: TGTGCCAGCAGCCCGATAACTTCCGGGGAGCTGTTTTTT.

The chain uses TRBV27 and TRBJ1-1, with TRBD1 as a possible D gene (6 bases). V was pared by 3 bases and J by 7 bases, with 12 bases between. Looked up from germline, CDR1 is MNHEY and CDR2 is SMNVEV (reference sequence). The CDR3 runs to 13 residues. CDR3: CASSFDGTYEAFF. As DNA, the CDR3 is TGTGCCAGCAGTTTCGACGGGACATATGAAGCTTTCTTT.

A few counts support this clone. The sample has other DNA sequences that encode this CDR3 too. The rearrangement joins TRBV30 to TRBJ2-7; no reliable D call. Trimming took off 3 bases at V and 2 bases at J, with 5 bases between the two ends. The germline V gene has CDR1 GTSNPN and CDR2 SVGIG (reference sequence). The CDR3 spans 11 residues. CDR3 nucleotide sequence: TGTGCCTGGAGCCGTCCCTACGAGCAGTACTTC. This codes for CAWSRPYEQYF. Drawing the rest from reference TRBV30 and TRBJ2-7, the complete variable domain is SQTIHQWPATLVQPVGSPLSLECTVEGTSNPNLYWYRQAAGRGLQLLFYSVGIGQISSEVPQNLSASRPQDRQFILSSKKLLLSDSGFYLCAWSRPYEQYFGPGTRLTVT.

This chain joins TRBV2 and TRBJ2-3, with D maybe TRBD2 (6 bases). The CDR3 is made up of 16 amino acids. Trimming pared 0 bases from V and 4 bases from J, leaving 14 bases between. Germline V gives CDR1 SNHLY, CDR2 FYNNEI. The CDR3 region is CASSEAQAWEADTQYF. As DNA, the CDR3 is TGTGCCAGCAGTGAAGCGCAGGCGTGGGAGGCAGATACGCAGTATTTT.

As DNA, the CDR3 is TGTGCCAGCAGTTACTTTTCGGGGGTGGGTACTGAAGCTTTCTTT. This sequence encodes CASSYFSGVGTEAFF. The chain joins TRBV6-5 to TRBJ1-1; D perhaps matches TRBD1 (5 bases). The V end lost 1 base, the J end lost 5 bases, and 14 bases lay between the germline ends. CDR1 is MNHEY, CDR2 SVGAGI, per germline. The CDR3 extends over 15 amino acids.

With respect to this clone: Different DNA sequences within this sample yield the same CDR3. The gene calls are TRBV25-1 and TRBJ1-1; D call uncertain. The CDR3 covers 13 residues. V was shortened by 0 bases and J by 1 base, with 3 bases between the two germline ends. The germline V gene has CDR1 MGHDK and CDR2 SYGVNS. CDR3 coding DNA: TGTGCCAGCAGTGAATACGAGAACACTGAAGCTTTCTTT. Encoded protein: CASSEYENTEAFF.

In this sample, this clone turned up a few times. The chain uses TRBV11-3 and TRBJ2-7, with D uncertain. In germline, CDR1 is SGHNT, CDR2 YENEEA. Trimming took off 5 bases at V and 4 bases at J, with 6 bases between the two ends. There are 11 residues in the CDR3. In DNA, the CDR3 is TGTGCCAGCAGCCAATCGTACGAGCAGTACTTC. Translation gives CASSQSYEQYF.

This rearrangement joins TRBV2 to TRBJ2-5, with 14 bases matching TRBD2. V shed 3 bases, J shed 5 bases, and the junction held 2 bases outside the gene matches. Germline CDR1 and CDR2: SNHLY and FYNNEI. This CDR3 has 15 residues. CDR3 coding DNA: TGTGCCAGCAGTGAGGGACTAGCGGGGGCGGAGACCCAGTACTTC. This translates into CASSEGLAGAETQYF.

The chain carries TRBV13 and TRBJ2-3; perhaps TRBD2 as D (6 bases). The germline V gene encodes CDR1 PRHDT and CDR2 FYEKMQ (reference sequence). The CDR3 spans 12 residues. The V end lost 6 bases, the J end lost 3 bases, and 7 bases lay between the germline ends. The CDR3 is CASREGTDTQYF. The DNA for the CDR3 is TGTGCCAGCAGGGAGGGGACAGATACGCAGTATTTT.

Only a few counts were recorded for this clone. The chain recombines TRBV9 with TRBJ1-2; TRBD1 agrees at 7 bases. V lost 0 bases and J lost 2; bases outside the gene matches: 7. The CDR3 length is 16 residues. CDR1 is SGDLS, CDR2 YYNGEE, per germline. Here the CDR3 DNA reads TGTGCCAGCAGCGTAGCACAGGACAGGATAAACTATGGCTACACCTTC. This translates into CASSVAQDRINYGYTF.

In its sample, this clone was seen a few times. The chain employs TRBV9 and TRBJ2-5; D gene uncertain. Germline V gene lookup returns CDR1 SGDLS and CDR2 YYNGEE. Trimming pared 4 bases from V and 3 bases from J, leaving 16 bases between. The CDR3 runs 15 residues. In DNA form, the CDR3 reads TGTGCCAGCAGCCCCCGGTTCGCGGCGGAAGAGACCCAGTACTTC. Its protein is CASSPRFAAEETQYF.

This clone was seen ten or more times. Written as DNA, the CDR3 is TGTGCCACCAGCAGAGATGGCCATGAGCAGTTCTTC. Translated: CATSRDGHEQFF. This chain connects TRBV15 to TRBJ2-1; D is unclear. V dropped 0 bases and J dropped 8 bases, with 5 bases sitting between them. Germline V gene lookup returns CDR1 LNHNV and CDR2 YYDKDF (reference sequence). CDR3 size: 12 residues. The whole variable domain, filled in from reference TRBV15 and TRBJ2-1, reads DAMVIQNPRYQVTQFGKPVTLSCSQTLNHNVMYWYQQKSSQAPKLLFHYYDKDFNNEADTPDNFQSRRPNTSFCFLDIRSPGLGDTAMYLCATSRDGHEQFFGPGTRLTVL.

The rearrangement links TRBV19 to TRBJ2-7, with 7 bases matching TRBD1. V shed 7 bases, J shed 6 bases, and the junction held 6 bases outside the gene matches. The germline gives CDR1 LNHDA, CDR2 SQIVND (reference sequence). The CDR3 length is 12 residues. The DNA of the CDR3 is TGTGCCAGTAAGGGACAGTCGTCCGAGCAGTACTTC. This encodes CASKGQSSEQYF.

CDR3 DNA sequence: TGTGCCAGCTCACTGCGGACAGGGGTTAGCACAGATACGCAGTATTTT. As protein: CASSLRTGVSTDTQYF. The V and J genes are TRBV18 and TRBJ2-3, with 9 nucleotides matching TRBD1. Germline trimming cut 4 bases from V and 0 bases from J; bases unmatched to any gene: 5. The CDR3 is 16 residues long. The germline gives CDR1 KGHSH, CDR2 LQKENI.

CDR3 sequence reads: CAWTSDRTSGGAAKNIQYF. CDR3 DNA sequence: TGTGCCTGGACCAGCGATAGGACTAGCGGGGGGGCCGCCAAAAACATTCAGTACTTC. The rearrangement joins TRBV30 to TRBJ2-4, with 15 bases identical to TRBD2. Germline CDR1 is GTSNPN and CDR2 is SVGIG (reference sequence). Losses at the gene ends were 4 bases for V and 1 base for J; bases not matched to a gene: 11. This CDR3 is built from 19 residues. The entire variable domain, with the rest obtained from reference TRBV30 and TRBJ2-4, is as follows: SQTIHQWPATLVQPVGSPLSLECTVEGTSNPNLYWYRQAAGRGLQLLFYSVGIGQISSEVPQNLSASRPQDRQFILSSKKLLLSDSGFYLCAWTSDRTSGGAAKNIQYFGAGTRLSVL.

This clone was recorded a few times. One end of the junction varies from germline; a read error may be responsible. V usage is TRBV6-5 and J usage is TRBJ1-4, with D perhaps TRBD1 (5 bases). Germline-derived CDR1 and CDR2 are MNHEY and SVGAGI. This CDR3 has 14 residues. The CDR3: CASSYRDYGEKLFF. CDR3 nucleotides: TGTGCCAGTAGTTACCGGGACTACGGGGAAAAACTGTTTTTT.

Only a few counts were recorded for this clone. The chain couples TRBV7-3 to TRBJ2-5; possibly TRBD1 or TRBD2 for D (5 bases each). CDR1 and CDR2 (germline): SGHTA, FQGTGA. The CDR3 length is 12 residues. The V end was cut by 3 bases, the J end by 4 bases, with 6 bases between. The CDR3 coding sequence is TGTGCCAGCAGCTTGAGGGGAGAGACCCAGTACTTC. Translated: CASSLRGETQYF.

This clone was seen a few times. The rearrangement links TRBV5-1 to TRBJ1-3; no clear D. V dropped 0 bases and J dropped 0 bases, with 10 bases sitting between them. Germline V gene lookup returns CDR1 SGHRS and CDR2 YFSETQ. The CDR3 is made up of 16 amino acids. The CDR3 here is CASSLAGGLSGNTIYF. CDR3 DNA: TGCGCCAGCAGCTTGGCTGGAGGACTCTCTGGAAACACCATATATTTT.